The 8 T cell receptor beta chains listed next were all sequenced from one sample in a study of blood T cell repertoires in COVID-19. This table comes from immunoSEQ multiplex PCR, and its TCRdb copy is limited to in-frame clones, with some not included. The table has around 68,000 clones, 82% seen once. The specimen sequenced was peripheral blood. The origin of the receptors is a human donor in a cohort sampled during active COVID-19.

In its sample, this clone was seen once. This rearrangement joins TRBV6-5 to TRBJ1-1, with 8 bases matching TRBD1. This CDR3 comprises 15 residues. From germline, CDR1 is MNHEY and CDR2 SVGAGI. V trimming: 2 bases; J trimming: 7 bases; junction bases outside the gene matches: 9. This chain's CDR3 is CASSYGQGGRLEAFF. In DNA form, the CDR3 reads TGTGCCAGCAGTTACGGACAGGGAGGAAGACTTGAAGCTTTCTTT.

The chain links TRBV6-1 to TRBJ2-5; 8 positions agree with TRBD2. Looked up from germline, CDR1 is MNHNS and CDR2 is SASEGT. J was trimmed by 2 bases and V by 3 bases; bases with no gene match: 5. CDR3 size: 15 residues. CDR3 nucleotides: TGTGCCAGCAGTGAGGCTAGCGGGCCTCAAGAGACCCAGTACTTC. Its protein product is CASSEASGPQETQYF.

The chain recombines TRBV7-9 with TRBJ2-2; D possibly corresponds to TRBD2 (7 bases). The CDR3 extends over 16 amino acids. Germline lookup yields CDR1 SEHNR and CDR2 FQNEAQ (reference sequence). The ends were cut back, 5 bases at V and 2 bases at J, with 15 bases in the middle. The CDR3 bases are TGTGCCAGCAGCCCGACTCGGGGGGCCAACACCGGGGAGCTGTTTTTT. This codes for CASSPTRGANTGELFF.

The rearrangement links TRBV5-1 to TRBJ2-7, with a tentative D call TRBD1 (5 bases). Germline loops: CDR1 SGHRS, CDR2 YFSETQ. The V gene lost 3 bases and the J gene lost 2 bases, with 15 bases spanning the gap. The CDR3 totals 15 residues. Here the CDR3 DNA reads TGCGCCAGCAGCTCCGACCCCGGACAAACCTACGAGCAGTACTTC. Protein sequence: CASSSDPGQTYEQYF.

CDR3 DNA: TGTGCCTGGGCCGAGTACAATGAGCAGTTCTTC. As protein: CAWAEYNEQFF. J is TRBJ2-1 and V is TRBV30; D ambiguous. This CDR3 region has 11 residues. Germline-derived CDR1 and CDR2 are GTSNPN and SVGIG (reference sequence). V dropped 5 bases and J dropped 4 bases, with 6 bases sitting between them.

V is TRBV18 and J is TRBJ1-4; 7 nucleotides match TRBD1. V trimming: 1 base; J trimming: 8 bases; junction bases outside the gene matches: 4. CDR3 length: 14 residues. Germline CDR1 reads KGHSH; CDR2 reads LQKENI. Here the CDR3 reads CASSPQGAQEKLFF. CDR3 DNA sequence: TGTGCCAGCTCACCACAGGGGGCTCAAGAAAAACTGTTTTTT.

V is TRBV20-1 and J is TRBJ2-7; 7 bases match TRBD1. The ends lost 3 bases at V and 2 bases at J; junction bases unmatched: 4. From germline, CDR1 is DFQATT and CDR2 SNEGSKA (reference sequence). The CDR3 runs 13 residues. DNA of the CDR3: TGCAGTGCTAGTAGGGACAGACCCTACGAGCAGTACTTC. Translating it yields CSASRDRPYEQYF.

The V gene is TRBV6-4, the J gene TRBJ2-3, with TRBD2 identical over 8 bases. This CDR3 region has 15 residues. The junction had 6 bases not matched to a gene; V was cut back by 5 bases and J by 2 bases. Germline loops: CDR1 MRHNA, CDR2 SNTAGT. This chain's CDR3 is CASSTSGGYTDTQYF. CDR3 sequence (DNA): TGTGCCAGCAGTACCAGCGGGGGCTACACAGATACGCAGTATTTT.